The source of this TCR beta chain is a study of T cells after yellow fever vaccination. General observations from the study: Weaker in magnitude, the secondary response showed a faster peak on day 5 versus 15. Primary-vaccination clones mostly resurfaced post-booster (less than 98% CD4, more than 85% CD8). In FACS-sorted repertoires, abundant clonotypes from the bulk population could appear as contaminants.

Each CDR3 protein is one row after TCRdb ran MiXCR on the 5' RACE reads. The table lists 250,000 to 400,000 distinct CDR3 sequences, around 4.5% of them singletons, with roughly 19% in the top ten. At least ten counts were recorded for this clonotype. Its matching antigen is unknown. Sequenced material: PBMCs, taken 15 days after the yellow fever booster vaccination. This TCR derives from a man younger than 35 who received the YFV17D yellow fever vaccine.

CDR3 loop: CASSLVYGQVGGSPLHF. Written as DNA, the CDR3 is TGTGCCAGCAGCTTAGTGTACGGGCAGGTGGGGGGTTCACCCCTCCACTTT. The rearrangement joins TRBV7-8 to TRBJ1-6, with TRBD1 as a possible D gene (5 bases). The CDR3 length is 17 residues. The V gene lost 1 base and the J gene lost 9 bases, with 19 bases spanning the gap. The germline V gene has CDR1 SGHVS and CDR2 FQNEAQ.